This entry features one TCR beta chain sequence. Per germline, CDR1 LNHDA and CDR2 SQIVND (reference sequence). Trimming took off 11 bases at V and 1 base at J, with 14 bases between the two ends. The CDR3 covers 13 residues. Assay used: immunoSEQ multiplex PCR; TCRdb lists only in-frame clones, some missing. The sample has 11,000 to 15,000 clones, just under 80% seen once; the top ten hold 0.4% to 0.55%. This record belongs to a study of follicular helper T cells after annual influenza vaccination. The time point here: 2015-2016 season, pre-vaccination. The sequencing used CXCR5- memory CD4+ T cells sorted from blood, collected on the day of influenza vaccination. The chain employs TRBV19 and TRBJ2-5; the D gene is possibly TRBD2 (5 bases). The clonotype was recovered from an adult who received the influenza vaccine. The CDR3, as DNA: TGTGCCTCCCGGGATGAGGTCCAAGAGACCCAGTACTTC. Encoded protein: CASRDEVQETQYF.